This TCR beta chain was recovered during a study of Graves' ophthalmopathy and Graves' hyperthyroidism. Germline V gives CDR1 MGHRA, CDR2 YSYEKL. The CDR3 totals 16 residues. Using RNA transcripts, the TCR beta CDR3 regions were amplified. In the first round, RT-PCR was carried out with HTBI primers, and a multiplex PCR formed the second round. TCRdb recomputed calls from the multiplex PCR reads with MiXCR, one row per CDR3 protein. In the table there are about 740,000 distinct CDR3 sequences, 40% of which are singletons. Turning to this clonotype: One end of the junction is discordant with germline, which a read error may explain.

V is TRBV4-1 and J is TRBJ1-2, with D perhaps TRBD1 (5 bases). The sample comprised peripheral blood. The receptor was isolated from an adult man with Graves' ophthalmopathy. The DNA for the CDR3 is TGTGCCAGCAGCCAAGACTTCGGGACCTGGGACTATGGCTACACCTTC. Its translation is CASSQDFGTWDYGYTF.